This T cell receptor (beta chain) originates from a study of TIL therapy for anti-PD-1-resistant metastatic lung cancer listed by TCRdb under 2021. A note on the overall study: Tumors were harvested before any PD-1/PD-L1 blockade; patients then received nivolumab, and those progressing received lymphodepletion, expanded TIL infusion and IL-2. Among the enrolled patients, the median age was roughly 54 years (range 38-75), and the median tumor PD-L1 proportion score was roughly 6%. The cohort was predominantly lung adenocarcinoma, with four EGFR-mutant and two ALK-rearranged tumors, and half of patients were current or former smokers. Across the cohort, whole-exome sequencing showed a median non-synonymous tumor mutation burden of approximately 1.5 mutations per megabase. T cell receptor beta sequencing of tumor and peripheral blood served to follow clonotypes across the tumor, the expanded TIL product, and serial blood samples. Summary of the overall study and its limitations: Generalizability was limited because the cohort was highly selected, with more treatment-naive, never-smoker and oncogene-addicted patients included than is typical. Clonotypes from the infused TIL partially replaced the baseline peripheral repertoire and then declined over months, and persistence showed no apparent association with response. The study protocol defined all tumor marker inferences as exploratory.

The germline V gene supplies CDR1 SNHLY and CDR2 FYNNEI. Including cysteine and phenylalanine, the CDR3 has 14 amino acids. Only CDR3 DNA remains: 42 bases, in frame from the first base. Using bias-controlled multiplex PCR with the immunoSEQ v3 hsTCRB kit, the TCR beta CDR3 regions were amplified from genomic DNA. TCR libraries were sequenced on an Illumina NextSeq 500 to roughly 2 million read pairs for survey level or roughly 4.5-6 million for deep level. The source study handled its data this way. V, D and J genes were assigned, non-productive sequences were removed, and clonality was reported by immunoSEQ Analyzer software. To compare repertoires between infused TIL and blood, productive Simpson clonality was used along with the Morisita overlap index of productive TRB rearrangements. The absolute count of a clonotype in blood was estimated by multiplying the lymphocyte count by the CD3+ fraction and by the productive frequency of the clone. This is the immuneACCESS table as TCRdb keeps it, with only in-frame sequences that have V and J called. A part of the clones is gone; compared with another copy, unresolved V genes explain less than half, and the rest is unexplained. V, J and clone size are those of that table, while D and trimming were read from the DNA. Here the sample has 9,500 to 15,000 clones; approximately 80% occur a single time. The ten largest clones represent about a tenth of the sample.

What this sample's time point label stands for: pre-treatment sample, taken before nivolumab and TIL therapy. Adults with stage 4 NSCLC were enrolled from October 2017 to early 2020 in a dual-center phase I trial. The samples were drawn from an open-label, single-arm phase I trial testing tumor-infiltrating lymphocyte therapy combined with nivolumab in advanced non-small cell lung cancer. Blood mononuclear cells from EDTA tubes were separated on a Ficoll gradient and snap-frozen as pellets, and DNA was extracted from the cells using a Qiagen mini-prep kit. In regard to this clone: The antigen this receptor binds is unknown. Base qualities are not recorded, but no much larger clone differs from it by a single base.

The sequenced sample was blood, obtained at baseline. The TCR originated in a person aged 25-79 years with non-small cell lung cancer. The chain is assembled from TRBV2 and TRBJ2-5; 11 bases in the junction line up with TRBD1. Judging by the DNA end, TRBJ2-7 fits better; the J call may be wrong. The nucleotide sequence is TGTGCCAGCAGGTTGGACAGGGGGCTCTACGAGCAGTACTTC. Translation gives CASRLDRGLYEQYF.